Described below is a single T cell receptor beta chain sequence and its context. Its specificity is unknown. The germline CDR1 and CDR2 sequences are LGHNA and YSLEER. The CDR3 loop spans 16 amino acids. Deletions cut 0 bases from V and 10 bases from J, with 19 bases between. This entry belongs to a study of response to subunit inactivated influenza vaccine. Study conclusions and caveats: The authors proposed limited new T cell recruitment per seasonal influenza vaccination.

TCRdb reprocessed the RT-PCR reads with MiXCR, giving one entry per CDR3 protein. This table holds approximately 700,000 distinct CDR3 sequences, 11% to 15% found once. The origin of this receptor is a man aged 50-59 years who received an inactivated influenza vaccine. This specimen consisted of PBMCs from blood, obtained around 15 days before vaccination. V usage is TRBV4-3 and J usage is TRBJ2-1, with unresolved D. The CDR3 DNA follows: TGCGCCAGCAGCCAAGATCCCAAGGGTCCGCCAGACGAGCAGTTCTTC. It specifies CASSQDPKGPPDEQFF.